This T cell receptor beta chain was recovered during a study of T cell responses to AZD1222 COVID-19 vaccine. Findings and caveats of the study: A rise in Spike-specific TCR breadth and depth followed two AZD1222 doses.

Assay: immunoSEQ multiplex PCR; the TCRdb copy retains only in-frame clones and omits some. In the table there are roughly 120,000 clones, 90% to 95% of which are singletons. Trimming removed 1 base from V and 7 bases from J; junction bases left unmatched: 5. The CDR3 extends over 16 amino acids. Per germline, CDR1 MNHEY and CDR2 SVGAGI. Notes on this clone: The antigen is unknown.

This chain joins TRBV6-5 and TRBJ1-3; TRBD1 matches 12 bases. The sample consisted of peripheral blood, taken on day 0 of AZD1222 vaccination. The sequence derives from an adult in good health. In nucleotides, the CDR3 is TGTGCCAGCAGTTACTTGGGACAGGGGGCTCGGAACACCATATATTTT. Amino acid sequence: CASSYLGQGARNTIYF.